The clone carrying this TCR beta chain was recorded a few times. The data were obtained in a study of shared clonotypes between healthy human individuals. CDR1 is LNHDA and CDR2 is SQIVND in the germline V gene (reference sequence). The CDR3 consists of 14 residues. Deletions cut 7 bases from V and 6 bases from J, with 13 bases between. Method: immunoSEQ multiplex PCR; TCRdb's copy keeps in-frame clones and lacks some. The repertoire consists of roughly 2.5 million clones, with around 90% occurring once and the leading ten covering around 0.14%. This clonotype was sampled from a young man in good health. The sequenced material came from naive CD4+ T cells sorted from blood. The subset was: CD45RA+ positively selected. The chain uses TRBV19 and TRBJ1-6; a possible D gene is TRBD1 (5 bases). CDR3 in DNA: TGTGCCAGTAAAATCGGGGGAGCTAATTCACCCCTCCACTTT. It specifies CASKIGGANSPLHF.